This T cell receptor beta chain was obtained from a study of blood T cell repertoires in COVID-19. Overall study context: COVID-19 samples, acute and convalescent, were from the United States, Italy and Spain. PBMCs, B-cell-depleted T cells, or T cells were the source of the cDNA or gDNA that made up the material.

About this clone itself: At the DNA level, this CDR3 is encoded by other sequences in the same sample as well.

V gave up 6 bases and J gave up 3 bases; unmatched junction bases: 6. Germline V gene lookup returns CDR1 MNHEY and CDR2 SVGAGI. This CDR3 spans 14 amino acids. Source study methods: Reference gene primer amplification in the assay estimated nucleated cell counts. TCRdb keeps only in-frame clones here, not all; method: immunoSEQ multiplex PCR. That table furnishes V, J and clone size, whereas the DNA furnished D and trimming. This table holds about 200,000 clones, 88% found once. Sequencing used peripheral blood. This receptor was obtained from a man in his late teens or twenties with active or convalescent COVID-19. This chain uses TRBV6-5 with TRBJ2-3, with 7 positions matching TRBD2. CDR3 residues: CASSPGLSTDTQYF. The CDR3, as DNA: TGTGCCAGCAGCCCGGGACTATCGACAGATACGCAGTATTTT.